These 13 T cell receptor beta chains originate from one sample sequenced in a study of breast tumors, draining lymph nodes, adjacent tissues. TCRdb called the multiplex PCR reads again in MiXCR, with one record for every CDR3 protein. The sample gives approximately 90,000 distinct CDR3 sequences, around 29% of which show up once; 7.5% to 10% is in the top ten. The lymph nodes were axillary draining lymph nodes from breast cancer patients. Sequencing was performed on axillary lymph node tissue. The receptor source for this set is a female donor with breast cancer. Some clones in this sample may be carry-over from other donors' samples.

This clonotype has at least ten counts. This may stem from a read error, because a much larger clone lies one nucleotide away. The rearrangement links TRBV5-8 to TRBJ2-6, with D uncertain. CDR1 is SGHTS and CDR2 is YDEGEE in the germline V gene. The CDR3 has 14 residues. Trimming left V 4 bases short and J 6 bases short, with 11 bases between. The CDR3 sequence is CASSPDTAANVLTF. Written as DNA, the CDR3 is TGTGCCAGCAGCCCGGATACTGCGGCCAACGTCCTGACTTTC.

This clonotype showed up just once. A read error may produce the germline difference seen at one junction end. CDR3 sequence: CAGSVPFRVAIFLCANYGYTF. The CDR3 DNA reads TGTGCCGGCAGTGTCCCTTTTAGAGTGGCTATATTCTTATGTGCTAACTATGGCTACACCTTC. J is TRBJ1-2 and V is TRBV25-1; D is undetermined. The CDR3 runs to 21 residues. Per germline, CDR1 MGHDK and CDR2 SYGVNS.

This clonotype was seen many times. V is TRBV7-2 and J is TRBJ2-3; either TRBD1 or TRBD2 may supply D (5 bases each). The ends were cut back, 1 base at V and 2 bases at J, with 7 bases in the middle. Per germline, CDR1 SGHTA and CDR2 FQGNSA. The CDR3 has 14 residues. The CDR3: CASSLGGITDTQYF. CDR3 in DNA: TGTGCCAGCAGCTTAGGGGGGATCACAGATACGCAGTATTTT. The full variable domain, with the rest looked up from reference TRBV7-2 and TRBJ2-3, is GAGVSQSPSNKVTEKGKDVELRCDPISGHTALYWYRQSLGQGLEFLIYFQGNSAPDKSGLPSDRFSAERTGGSVSTLTIQRTQQEDSAVYLCASSLGGITDTQYFGPGTRLTVL.

As to this clonotype: A much larger clone sits a single nucleotide away, making a read error possible. The J gene is TRBJ2-7, the V gene TRBV20-1; D possibly matches TRBD1 or TRBD2 (5 bases each). The CDR3 sequence is 14 residues long. Germline V gene data show CDR1 as DFQATT and CDR2 as SNEGSKA (reference sequence). CDR3: CSAINRDGSSEQYF. As DNA, the CDR3 is TGCAGTGCCATAAACCGGGACGGCTCCTCCGAGCAGTACTTC.

This clonotype was counted a few times. The chain carries TRBV6-2 or TRBV6-3 and TRBJ2-1; 10 nucleotides match TRBD2. Germline trimming cut 5 bases from V and 4 bases from J; bases unmatched to any gene: 8. CDR3 length: 16 amino acids. Germline V gene lookup returns CDR1 MNHEY and CDR2 SVGEGT. Here the CDR3 DNA reads TGTGCCAGCAGTGCGCGGACTAGCGGATCTTACAATGAGCAGTTCTTC. Translation gives CASSARTSGSYNEQFF.

This clonotype was detected many times. The chain uses TRBV7-9 and TRBJ2-2; the match to TRBD2 covers 7 bases. Germline CDR1 is SEHNR and CDR2 is FQNEAQ (reference sequence). J lost 5 bases, V lost 2 bases, and 5 bases had no gene match. The CDR3 length is 15 residues. CDR3 nucleotides: TGTGCCAGCAGCTTAAGGACTAGTTCGACCGGGGAGCTGTTTTTT. Translation: CASSLRTSSTGELFF.

With respect to this clonotype: A much larger clone lies a single base off, so this may be a read error. The gene calls are TRBV6-2 or TRBV6-3 and TRBJ2-7; 9 bases agree with TRBD1. Germline assignment: CDR1 MNHEY and CDR2 SVGEGT. The CDR3 extends over 14 amino acids. The CDR3 sequence: CASSYRGQGYGQYF. DNA for the CDR3: TGTGCCAGCAGTTACCGGGGACAGGGTTACGGGCAGTACTTC.

This clonotype was found a few times. This chain connects TRBV18 to TRBJ2-4, with 8 bases fitting TRBD2. The J segment lost 0 bases and the V segment lost 2 bases, leaving 3 bases of the junction unmatched. The CDR3 runs to 16 residues. The germline V gene has CDR1 KGHSH and CDR2 LQKENI. In nucleotides, the CDR3 is TGTGCCAGCTCACCAAGCGGGGGACTAGCCAAAAACATTCAGTACTTC. This encodes CASSPSGGLAKNIQYF.

This clonotype appeared many times. The chain joins TRBV29-1 to TRBJ2-7; D remains unclear. Between the trimmed V and J ends, which lost 4 bases and 4 bases, there was a span of 8 bases. Germline CDR1 SQVTM, CDR2 ANQGSEA. The CDR3 extends over 11 amino acids. The CDR3, as DNA: TGCAGCGTTGCATTAGGGTACGAGCAGTACTTC. Amino acids: CSVALGYEQYF.

This clonotype was seen repeatedly, ten times or more. The chain carries TRBV5-8 and TRBJ2-5; tentatively, D is TRBD2 (7 bases). V was pared by 4 bases and J by 5 bases, with 15 bases between. Germline CDR1 reads SGHTS; CDR2 reads YDEGEE. The CDR3 is 14 amino acids. Written as DNA, the CDR3 is TGTGCCAGCAGCCCAACGGGGGGCATGGAGACCCAGTACTTC. It yields the protein CASSPTGGMETQYF.

This clonotype was counted at least ten times. The rearrangement joins TRBV19 to TRBJ1-5, with a possible D match to TRBD1 (5 bases). Trimming stripped 6 bases from V and 1 base from J, with 13 bases between. Germline values: CDR1 LNHDA, CDR2 SQIVND (reference sequence). The CDR3 totals 15 residues. The CDR3 nucleotides read TGTGCCAGTAGCCCCCCGACAGCGAGCAATCAGCCCCAGCATTTT. Translation: CASSPPTASNQPQHF.

This clonotype was observed at least ten times. The chain recombines TRBV27 with TRBJ2-7; 13 nucleotides align to TRBD2. The ends lost 8 bases at V and 2 bases at J; junction bases unmatched: 6. CDR1 and CDR2 (germline): MNHEY, SMNVEV (reference sequence). The CDR3 totals 15 residues. CDR3 sequence (DNA): TGTGCCAGCCGGACTAGCGGGGGAAACACCTACGAGCAGTACTTC. Residues: CASRTSGGNTYEQYF.

This clonotype was recorded once. It may be a read error: a sequence one base away is much more abundant. V gene TRBV5-4 combines with J gene TRBJ2-1; D gene uncertain. The CDR3 length is 14 residues. The V gene's germline CDR1 is SGHNT and CDR2 YYREEE (reference sequence). This CDR3 reads CASSLDPGYNGQFF. CDR3 nucleotide sequence: TGTGCCAGCAGCTTGGACCCGGGCTACAATGGGCAGTTCTTC.